This T cell receptor beta chain came from a study of shared clonotypes between healthy human individuals. Germline CDR1 SGHRS, CDR2 YFSETQ. V lost 3 bases to trimming and J lost 1 base, with 13 bases between them. The CDR3 is made up of 15 amino acids. The assay was run at deep level. The assay was immunoSEQ multiplex PCR, and TCRdb's table has in-frame clones only and misses some. The sample holds around 600,000 clones, approximately 97% seen once. Study results and limitations: Clonotypes which were not shared had lower generation probabilities than clonotypes that all four donors shared. Around 5.4% of naive CD4 clonotypes were common to several donors.

Worth noting for this clone: Antigen unknown.

The chain is built from TRBV5-1 and TRBJ2-5; D ambiguous. This sequence was found in a woman in her 30s in good health. Sequenced: naive CD4+ T cells sorted from blood. The subset denotes: CD45RA+ positively selected. The CDR3 sequence is CASSSAHEAQETQYF. In DNA, the CDR3 is TGCGCCAGCAGCTCCGCCCACGAGGCCCAAGAGACCCAGTACTTC.